A selection of T cell receptor beta chains follows, all from one sample in a study of blood T cell repertoires in COVID-19. The table came from immunoSEQ multiplex PCR; TCRdb's copy has only in-frame clones and leaves some out. The sample has roughly 180,000 clones; 82% are singletons. Sequencing input: PBMCs or T cells enriched from blood (not recorded which). The receptors here all came from a man aged 55 to 69 who had recovered from COVID-19. Both conserved end residues are part of each CDR3. Fields, in order: J gene, D gene, clone size, V gene, CDR3 DNA, CDR3 protein. A D gene is named only where the DNA matches it firmly. Expanded clones get a size class; other rows say once, few or many, or leave the size out.

>TRBJ2-7|NA|NA|TRBV28
TGTGCCAGCAGTTTAGGGACACTCTACGAGCAGTACTTC
CASSLGTLYEQYF
>TRBJ2-2|NA|NA|TRBV2
TGTGCCAGCAGTGAAAACTCGAACACCGGGGAGCTGTTTTTT
CASSENSNTGELFF
>TRBJ2-2|TRBD2|NA|TRBV2
TGTGCCAGCAGTGAGGCGGGAGGGGGCACCGGGGAGCTGTTTTTT
CASSEAGGGTGELFF
>TRBJ1-3|NA|NA|TRBV6-5
TGTGCCAGCAGTTCAGGGACTGGAAGAAACACCATATATTTT
CASSSGTGRNTIYF
>TRBJ2-1|TRBD2|NA|TRBV5-1
TGCGCCAGCAGCCCACTGACTAGCGGCAAATACAATGAGCAGTTCTTC
CASSPLTSGKYNEQFF
>TRBJ2-6|TRBD1|NA|TRBV30
TGTGCCTGGAGGCGAGGGACAGGATCCTCCTCTGGGGCCAACGTCCTGACTTTC
CAWRRGTGSSSGANVLTF
>TRBJ1-2|NA|NA|TRBV7-9
TGTGCCAGCAGCCCGGGACGGGAGAACTATGGCTACACCTTC
CASSPGRENYGYTF
>TRBJ1-2|TRBD1|NA|TRBV28
TGTGCCAGCAGCGCGGGACAGGGGGACCCGGTTGGTAACTATGGCTACACCTTC
CASSAGQGDPVGNYGYTF
>TRBJ2-3|TRBD2|NA|TRBV3-1/TRBV3-2
TGTGCCAGCAGCCCGAACTCGGGACTAGCGGGAGGGCCGTTTAGCACAGATACGCAGTATTTT
CASSPNSGLAGGPFSTDTQYF
>TRBJ2-5|NA|NA|TRBV5-4
TGTGCCAGCAGCTTAATCTCGGGGATCCAAGAGACCCAGTACTTC
CASSLISGIQETQYF
>TRBJ1-1|TRBD1|few|TRBV6-5
TGTGCCAGCAGTACCGGGACAGCACTGAACACTGAAGCTTTCTTT
CASSTGTALNTEAFF
>TRBJ2-2|TRBD2|NA|TRBV19
TGTGCCAGTAGTCCACGGACTAGCGCGAACACCGGGGAGCTGTTTTTT
CASSPRTSANTGELFF
>TRBJ2-1|TRBD2|NA|TRBV5-6
TGTGCCAGCAGCTTAGCAACTAGCGGGATAAAGCAGTTCTTC
CASSLATSGIKQFF
>TRBJ2-7|TRBD1|once|TRBV28
TGTGCCAGCAGACCATTAATACAGGGGAAGTTAGACGAGCAGTACTTC
CASRPLIQGKLDEQYF
>TRBJ1-6|NA|NA|TRBV27
TGTGCCAGCAGTTTTAGCCTGGTTAATTCACCCCTCCACTTT
CASSFSLVNSPLHF
>TRBJ2-5|NA|NA|TRBV28
TGTGCCAGCAGGGCGGTGGAGACCCAGTACTTC
CASRAVETQYF
>TRBJ2-7|TRBD2|NA|TRBV19
TGTGCCAGTGGACTAGCGGGAGACGAGCAGTACTTC
CASGLAGDEQYF
>TRBJ1-5|TRBD1|NA|TRBV2
TGTGCCAGCAGCCTGGACAGGGACCATCAGCCCCAGCATTTT
CASSLDRDHQPQHF
>TRBJ1-2|NA|NA|TRBV25-1
TGTGCCAGCAGTCTCCCCGGAGAGCACGGCTACACCTTC
CASSLPGEHGYTF
>TRBJ2-5|NA|NA|TRBV7-9
TGTGCCAGCAGCTTACGAGTTGAAGAGACCCAGTACTTC
CASSLRVEETQYF
>TRBJ2-5|TRBD2|NA|TRBV19
TGTGCCAGTAGTATCGGACTAGCGGGGCTACAAGAGACCCAGTACTTC
CASSIGLAGLQETQYF
>TRBJ2-5|TRBD2|NA|TRBV10-2
TGCGCCAGCAGTGATACGGGGGGGCCGCAGACCCAGTACTTC
CASSDTGGPQTQYF
>TRBJ2-1|NA|NA|TRBV28
TGTGCCAGCAGCCGACTAGGAAATGAGTTCTTC
CASSRLGNEFF
>TRBJ2-1|TRBD2|NA|TRBV6-2/TRBV6-3
TGTGCCAGCAGTTACGGCGGGAGCTACAATGAGCAGTTCTTC
CASSYGGSYNEQFF
>TRBJ1-6|TRBD1|NA|TRBV7-3
TGTGCCAGCAGCTTAACTGGGTCTTCTCAGGGGGCCCTCCCCCTCCACTTT
CASSLTGSSQGALPLHF
>TRBJ1-4|NA|NA|TRBV6-8
TGTGCCAGCAGTTACTCGTCGAGAACGGCAACTAATGAAAAACTGTTTTTT
CASSYSSRTATNEKLFF
>TRBJ2-5|TRBD1|once|TRBV5-6
TGTGCCAGCAGCAGGGCCAGGGGGCTTGTGACGGAGACCCAGTACTTC
CASSRARGLVTETQYF